The 18 T cell receptor beta chains below were found in one sample sequenced in a study of blood T cell repertoires in COVID-19. Sequencing was performed with immunoSEQ multiplex PCR; in TCRdb, only in-frame clones are kept and a portion is missing. Among about 300,000 clones, 75% to 90% were seen once, and the ten largest hold roughly 4.8%. The material sequenced was peripheral blood. The source of these receptors is a middle-aged man with acute or convalescent COVID-19.

This chain links TRBV25-1 with TRBJ2-1; possible D gene TRBD2, 6 bases. The V end was cut by 7 bases, the J end by 0 bases, with 10 bases between. The CDR3 is made up of 14 amino acids. Germline V lookup: CDR1 MGHDK, CDR2 SYGVNS. CDR3 sequence (DNA): TGTGCCAGCACTAGCGCAAGCTCCTACAATGAGCAGTTCTTC. Protein: CASTSASSYNEQFF.

V gene TRBV3-1 (or the pseudogene TRBV3-2) combines with J gene TRBJ1-2; D remains ambiguous. CDR1 is LGHDT, CDR2 YNNKEL, per germline (reference sequence). The V end was cut by 6 bases, the J end by 5 bases, with 22 bases between. The CDR3 spans 16 residues. The CDR3 DNA reads as TGTGCCAGCAGTCCCAGAGGAACCCCCTTTCTATATGGCTACACCTTC. Translation gives CASSPRGTPFLYGYTF.

The V and J genes are TRBV29-1 and TRBJ1-2, with 9 bases matching TRBD1. The CDR3 sequence is 14 residues long. Germline loops: CDR1 SQVTM, CDR2 ANQGSEA. With V trimmed by 7 bases and J by 5 bases, 11 bases remained unmatched. CDR3 DNA sequence: TGCAGCGCCAGGACAGGGGCCCTGGGTTATGGCTACACCTTC. This gives the protein CSARTGALGYGYTF.

This CDR3 is CASRTRIGASATDTQYF. The CDR3 nucleotides read TGTGCCAGCAGGACTCGAATTGGGGCTAGCGCCACAGATACGCAGTATTTT. J is TRBJ2-3 and V is TRBV21-1; the table's D gene call, TRBD2, was not cross checked with the DNA. TRBV21-1 is a pseudogene. The CDR3 sequence is 17 residues long.

The rearrangement uses TRBV27 and TRBJ1-4, with TRBD1 as a possible D gene (5 bases). Between the trimmed V and J ends, which lost 5 bases and 9 bases, there was a span of 7 bases. The CDR3 is 11 amino acids. Germline values: CDR1 MNHEY, CDR2 SMNVEV (reference sequence). CDR3 coding DNA: TGTGCCAGCAGTGCAGGGAAAAAACTGTTTTTT. Amino acids: CASSAGKKLFF.

CDR3 amino acids: CASSLASSYHYEQYF. DNA for the CDR3: TGTGCCAGCAGCTTGGCGTCCTCCTATCATTACGAGCAGTACTTC. This chain connects TRBV5-6 to TRBJ2-7; D ambiguous. The CDR3 length is 15 residues. The V end lost 0 bases, the J end lost 4 bases, and 14 bases lay between the germline ends. Looked up from germline, CDR1 is SGHDT and CDR2 is YYEEEE.

V is TRBV9 and J is TRBJ2-2; 10 positions agree with TRBD1. The CDR3 runs 15 residues. Per germline, CDR1 SGDLS and CDR2 YYNGEE. Trimming cost V 2 bases and J 3 bases; bases outside gene matches: 1. The chain's CDR3 is CASSVGQGDTGELFF. The DNA for the CDR3 is TGTGCCAGCAGCGTCGGACAGGGGGACACCGGGGAGCTGTTTTTT.

This clone was counted between two and nine times. The chain employs TRBV2 and TRBJ1-2, with 8 bases aligning to TRBD1. The germline V gene has CDR1 SNHLY and CDR2 FYNNEI. The CDR3 covers 15 residues. The ends lost 5 bases at V and 0 bases at J; junction bases unmatched: 5. CDR3 protein: CASSPGQATNYGYTF. CDR3 nucleotides: TGTGCCAGCAGTCCGGGACAGGCAACTAACTATGGCTACACCTTC. Filled out from reference TRBV2 and TRBJ1-2, the complete variable domain reads EPEVTQTPSHQVTQMGQEVILRCVPISNHLYFYWYRQILGQKVEFLVSFYNNEISEKSEIFDDQFSVERPDGSNFTLKIRSTKLEDSAMYFCASSPGQATNYGYTFGSGTRLTVV.

The chain couples TRBV7-6 to TRBJ1-4, with D perhaps TRBD1 (5 bases). Per germline, CDR1 SGHVS and CDR2 FNYEAQ. Trimming cost V 5 bases and J 8 bases, with 15 bases left between them. The CDR3 loop spans 14 amino acids. The CDR3 loop is CASSPTRGGEKLFF. For the CDR3, the DNA is TGTGCCAGCAGCCCTACCCGGGGGGGAGAAAAACTGTTTTTT.

The CDR3 loop reads CASSLGTGVVHEQYF. The CDR3 DNA reads TGTGCCAGCAGCTTGGGGACAGGGGTCGTACACGAGCAGTACTTC. The chain joins TRBV7-9 to TRBJ2-7; 10 positions agree with TRBD1. V shed 3 bases and J 5 bases; nucleotides not matched to a gene: 7. Germline V gene data show CDR1 as SEHNR and CDR2 as FQNEAQ (reference sequence). The CDR3 covers 15 residues.

CDR3 region: CATSERTGGNQPQHF. The CDR3, as DNA: TGTGCCACCAGTGAAAGGACAGGGGGTAATCAGCCCCAGCATTTT. This chain links TRBV24-1 with TRBJ1-5, with TRBD1 matching 10 bases. The J segment lost 4 bases and the V segment lost 4 bases, leaving 3 bases of the junction unmatched. CDR3 length: 15 residues. From germline, CDR1 is KGHDR and CDR2 SFDVKD.

This sequence joins TRBV24-1 and TRBJ2-7; no reliable D call. CDR3 length equals 14 residues. The germline gives CDR1 KGHDR, CDR2 SFDVKD. The V end was cut by 2 bases, the J end by 5 bases, with 12 bases between. As DNA, the CDR3 is TGTGCCACCAGTGATTCCGGCTTCCAGGACGAGCAGTACTTC. Its translation: CATSDSGFQDEQYF.

The rearrangement uses TRBV2 and TRBJ2-1, with 7 bases matching TRBD1. From germline, CDR1 is SNHLY and CDR2 FYNNEI. Trimming at V came to 6 bases and at J to 6 bases, leaving 2 bases not matched to a gene. The CDR3 extends over 12 amino acids. CDR3 sequence: CASRRDSNEQFF. CDR3 coding DNA: TGTGCCAGCAGGAGGGACAGCAATGAGCAGTTCTTC.

The rearrangement links TRBV18 to TRBJ2-1; a weak D match, TRBD1 (5 bases). The germline gives CDR1 KGHSH, CDR2 LQKENI. The ends were cut back, 2 bases at V and 9 bases at J, with 14 bases in the middle. The CDR3 is 14 amino acids. CDR3 in amino acids: CASSPGSQGSEQFF. CDR3 in DNA: TGTGCCAGCTCACCAGGGTCCCAGGGTAGTGAGCAGTTCTTC.

The V gene is TRBV5-1, the J gene TRBJ2-7; 8 bases agree with TRBD2. V gave up 4 bases and J gave up 5 bases; unmatched junction bases: 17. The CDR3 contains 17 residues. CDR1 and CDR2 (germline): SGHRS, YFSETQ. CDR3 sequence: CASSILPGLGLVNEQYF. CDR3 bases: TGCGCCAGCAGCATCTTACCGGGACTAGGACTCGTGAACGAGCAGTACTTC.

J is TRBJ2-1 and V is TRBV15, with 9 bases matching TRBD2. J was trimmed by 4 bases and V by 5 bases; bases with no gene match: 12. This CDR3 comprises 17 residues. The germline V gene encodes CDR1 LNHNV and CDR2 YYDKDF (reference sequence). CDR3 sequence reads: CATSGTSGYPLYNEQFF. CDR3 coding DNA: TGTGCCACCAGCGGTACTAGCGGGTACCCCTTATACAATGAGCAGTTCTTC.

V usage is TRBV7-9 and J usage is TRBJ2-2, with a tentative D call TRBD1 (6 bases). The CDR3 covers 16 residues. Germline loops: CDR1 SEHNR, CDR2 FQNEAQ (reference sequence). Trimming cost V 4 bases and J 13 bases, with 25 bases left between them. CDR3 DNA: TGTGCCAGCAGCTCACCTATGGGACAAGGGTGGGGATCGCTGTTTTTT. Translated, it gives CASSSPMGQGWGSLFF. Filled out from reference TRBV7-9 and TRBJ2-2, the complete variable domain reads DTGVSQNPRHKITKRGQNVTFRCDPISEHNRLYWYRQTLGQGPEFLTYFQNEAQLEKSRLLSDRFSAERPKGSFSTLEIQRTEQGDSAMYLCASSSPMGQGWGSLFFGEGSRLTVL.

V gene TRBV7-2 combines with J gene TRBJ1-1, with 10 bases matching TRBD1. The CDR3 runs 16 residues. The trim removed 5 bases at V and 4 bases at J, leaving 10 bases unmatched. Germline CDR1 is SGHTA and CDR2 is FQGNSA. DNA for the CDR3: TGTGCCAGCAGCCCACCGACAGGGGGCTGGGGCACTGAAGCTTTCTTT. The encoded protein is CASSPPTGGWGTEAFF.